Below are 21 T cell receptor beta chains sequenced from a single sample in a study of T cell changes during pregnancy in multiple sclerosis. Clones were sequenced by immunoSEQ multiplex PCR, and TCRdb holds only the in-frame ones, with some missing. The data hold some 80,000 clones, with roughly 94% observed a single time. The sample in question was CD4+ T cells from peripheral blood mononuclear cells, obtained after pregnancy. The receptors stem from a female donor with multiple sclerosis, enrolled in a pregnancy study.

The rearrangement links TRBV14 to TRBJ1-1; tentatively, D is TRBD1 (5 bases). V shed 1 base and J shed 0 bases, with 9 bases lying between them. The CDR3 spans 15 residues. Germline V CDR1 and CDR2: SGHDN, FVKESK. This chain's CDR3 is CASSQATGLNTEAFF. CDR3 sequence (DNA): TGTGCCAGCAGCCAAGCCACAGGTTTGAACACTGAAGCTTTCTTT.

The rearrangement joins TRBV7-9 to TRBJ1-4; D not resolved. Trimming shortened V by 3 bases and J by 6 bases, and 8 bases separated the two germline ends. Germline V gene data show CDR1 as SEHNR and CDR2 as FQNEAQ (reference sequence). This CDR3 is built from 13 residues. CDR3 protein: CASSFSLDEKLFF. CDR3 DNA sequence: TGTGCCAGCAGCTTTTCTTTAGATGAAAAACTGTTTTTT.

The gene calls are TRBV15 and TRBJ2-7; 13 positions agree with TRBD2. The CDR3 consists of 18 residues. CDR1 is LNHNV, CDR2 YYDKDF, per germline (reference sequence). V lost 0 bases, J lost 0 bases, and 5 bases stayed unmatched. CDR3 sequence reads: CATSRDVWTSGSSYEQYF. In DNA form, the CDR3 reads TGTGCCACCAGCAGAGATGTTTGGACTAGCGGGAGCTCCTACGAGCAGTACTTC. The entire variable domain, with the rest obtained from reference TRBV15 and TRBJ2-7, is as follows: DAMVIQNPRYQVTQFGKPVTLSCSQTLNHNVMYWYQQKSSQAPKLLFHYYDKDFNNEADTPDNFQSRRPNTSFCFLDIRSPGLGDTAMYLCATSRDVWTSGSSYEQYFGPGTRLTVT.

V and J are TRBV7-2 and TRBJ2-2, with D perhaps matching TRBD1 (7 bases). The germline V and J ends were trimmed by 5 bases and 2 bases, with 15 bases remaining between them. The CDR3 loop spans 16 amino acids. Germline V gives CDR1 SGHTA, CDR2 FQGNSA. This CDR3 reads CASSPLQGGNTGELFF. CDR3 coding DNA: TGTGCCAGCAGCCCTTTGCAGGGGGGTAACACCGGGGAGCTGTTTTTT.

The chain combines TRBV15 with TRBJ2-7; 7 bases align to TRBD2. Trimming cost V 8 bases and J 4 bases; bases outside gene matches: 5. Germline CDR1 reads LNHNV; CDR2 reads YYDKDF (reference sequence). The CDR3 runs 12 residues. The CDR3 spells CATSPGGYEQYF. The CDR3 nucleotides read TGTGCCACCTCTCCCGGGGGGTACGAGCAGTACTTC.

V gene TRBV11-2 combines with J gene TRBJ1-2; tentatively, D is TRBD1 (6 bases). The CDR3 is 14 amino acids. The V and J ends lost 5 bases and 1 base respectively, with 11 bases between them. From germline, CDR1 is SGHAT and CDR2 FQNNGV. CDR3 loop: CASSNYRDNYGYTF. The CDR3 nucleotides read TGTGCCAGCAGCAACTACAGGGATAACTATGGCTACACCTTC.

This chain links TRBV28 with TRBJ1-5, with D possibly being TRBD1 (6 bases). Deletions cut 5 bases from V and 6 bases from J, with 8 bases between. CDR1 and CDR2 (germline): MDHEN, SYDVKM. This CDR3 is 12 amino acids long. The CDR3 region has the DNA TGTGCCAGCAGTACAGGGTTTCAGCCCCAGCATTTT. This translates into CASSTGFQPQHF. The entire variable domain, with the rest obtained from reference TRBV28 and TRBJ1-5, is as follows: DVKVTQSSRYLVKRTGEKVFLECVQDMDHENMFWYRQDPGLGLRLIYFSYDVKMKEKGDIPEGYSVSREKKERFSLILESASTNQTSMYLCASSTGFQPQHFGDGTRLSIL.

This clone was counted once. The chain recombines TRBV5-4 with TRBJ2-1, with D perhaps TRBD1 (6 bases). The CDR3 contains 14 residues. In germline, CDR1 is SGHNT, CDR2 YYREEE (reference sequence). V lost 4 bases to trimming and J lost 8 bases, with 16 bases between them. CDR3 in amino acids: CASSPRGRVDEQFF. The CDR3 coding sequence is TGTGCCAGCAGCCCCAGGGGCAGGGTCGATGAGCAGTTCTTC.

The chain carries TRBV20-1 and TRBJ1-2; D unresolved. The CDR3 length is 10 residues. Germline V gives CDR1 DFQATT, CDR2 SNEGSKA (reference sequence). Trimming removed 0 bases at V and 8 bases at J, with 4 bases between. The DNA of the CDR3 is TGCAGTGCTAGAGATTCAGGCTACACCTTC. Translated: CSARDSGYTF.

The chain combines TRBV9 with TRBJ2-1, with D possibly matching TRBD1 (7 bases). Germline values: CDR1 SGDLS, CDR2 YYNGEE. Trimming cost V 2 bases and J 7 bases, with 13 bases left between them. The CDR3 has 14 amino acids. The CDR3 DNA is TGTGCCAGCAGCGTTTCAGGGGGGTTAAATGAGCAGTTCTTC. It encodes CASSVSGGLNEQFF.

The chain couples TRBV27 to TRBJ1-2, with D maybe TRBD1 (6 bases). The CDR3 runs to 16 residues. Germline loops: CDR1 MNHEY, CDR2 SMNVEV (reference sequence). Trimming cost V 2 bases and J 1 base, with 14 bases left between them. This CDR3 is CASSLHNRAGNYGYTF. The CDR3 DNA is TGTGCCAGCAGTTTACACAACAGGGCTGGTAACTATGGCTACACCTTC.

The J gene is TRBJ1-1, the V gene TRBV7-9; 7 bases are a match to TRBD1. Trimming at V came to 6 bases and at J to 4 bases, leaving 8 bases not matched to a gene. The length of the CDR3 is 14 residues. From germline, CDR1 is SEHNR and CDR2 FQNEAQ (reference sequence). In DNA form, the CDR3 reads TGTGCCAGCAGATTGACAGGGATGGGCACTGAAGCTTTCTTT. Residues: CASRLTGMGTEAFF.

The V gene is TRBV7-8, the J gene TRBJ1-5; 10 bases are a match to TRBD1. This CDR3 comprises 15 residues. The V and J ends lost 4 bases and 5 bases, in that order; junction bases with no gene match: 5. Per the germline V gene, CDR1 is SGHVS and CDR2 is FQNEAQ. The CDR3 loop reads CASSWTGGGDQPQHF. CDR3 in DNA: TGTGCCAGCAGCTGGACAGGGGGAGGCGATCAGCCCCAGCATTTT. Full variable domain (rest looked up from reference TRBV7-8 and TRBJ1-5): GAGVSQSPRYKVAKRGQDVALRCDPISGHVSLFWYQQALGQGPEFLTYFQNEAQLDKSGLPSDRFFAERPEGSVSTLKIQRTQQEDSAVYLCASSWTGGGDQPQHFGDGTRLSIL.

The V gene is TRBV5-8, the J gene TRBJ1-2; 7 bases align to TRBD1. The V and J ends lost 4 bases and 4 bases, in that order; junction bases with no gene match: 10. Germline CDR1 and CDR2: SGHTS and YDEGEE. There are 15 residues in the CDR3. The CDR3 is CASSLGQRWSYGYTF. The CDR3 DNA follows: TGTGCCAGCAGCCTGGGACAGAGATGGAGCTATGGCTACACCTTC.

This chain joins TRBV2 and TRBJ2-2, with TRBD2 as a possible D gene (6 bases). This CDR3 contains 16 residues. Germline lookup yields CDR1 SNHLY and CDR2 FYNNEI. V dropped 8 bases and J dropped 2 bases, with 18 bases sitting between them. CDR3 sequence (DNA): TGTGCCAGCGGGAAAATCTTAGCGGCCAACACCGGGGAGCTGTTTTTT. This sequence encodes CASGKILAANTGELFF. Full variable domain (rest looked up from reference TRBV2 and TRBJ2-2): EPEVTQTPSHQVTQMGQEVILRCVPISNHLYFYWYRQILGQKVEFLVSFYNNEISEKSEIFDDQFSVERPDGSNFTLKIRSTKLEDSAMYFCASGKILAANTGELFFGEGSRLTVL.

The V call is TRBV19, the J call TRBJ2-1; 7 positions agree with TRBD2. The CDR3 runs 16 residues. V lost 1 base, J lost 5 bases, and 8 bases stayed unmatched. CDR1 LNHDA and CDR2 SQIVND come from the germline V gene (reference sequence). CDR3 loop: CASSIVSGRTNNEQFF. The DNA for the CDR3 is TGTGCCAGTAGTATAGTTTCCGGGAGGACAAACAATGAGCAGTTCTTC.

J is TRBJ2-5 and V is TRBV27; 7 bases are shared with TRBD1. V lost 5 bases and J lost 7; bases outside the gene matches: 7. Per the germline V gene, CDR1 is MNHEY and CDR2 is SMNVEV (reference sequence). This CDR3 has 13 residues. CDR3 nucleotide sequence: TGTGCCAGCAGTAGAGGACAGGAATTGACCCAGTACTTC. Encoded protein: CASSRGQELTQYF.

The CDR3 coding sequence is TGTGCCATCAGCGCCCCGACTAGCGGGAGGGCCCATCAAAACTACAATGAGCAGTTCTTC. This gives the protein CAISAPTSGRAHQNYNEQFF. This sequence joins TRBV10-3 and TRBJ2-1, with 14 nucleotides matching TRBD2. Germline lookup yields CDR1 ENHRY and CDR2 SYGVKD. The CDR3 sequence is 20 residues long. The V and J ends lost 6 bases and 3 bases, in that order; junction bases with no gene match: 16.

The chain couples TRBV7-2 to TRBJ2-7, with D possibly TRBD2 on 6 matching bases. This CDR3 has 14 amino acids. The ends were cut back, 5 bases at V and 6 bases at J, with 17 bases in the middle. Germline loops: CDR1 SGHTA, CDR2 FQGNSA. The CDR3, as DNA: TGTGCCAGCAGCCCCACGCGGGATTCGCTCGAGCAGTACTTC. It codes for CASSPTRDSLEQYF.

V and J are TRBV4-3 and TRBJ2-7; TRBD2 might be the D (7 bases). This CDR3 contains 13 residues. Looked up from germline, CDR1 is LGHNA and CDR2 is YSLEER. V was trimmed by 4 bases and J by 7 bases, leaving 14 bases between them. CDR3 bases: TGCGCCAGCAGCCCCTACAGGGAGGGAGAGCAGTACTTC. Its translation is CASSPYREGEQYF.

The CDR3 is CASSSGLAGLSTDTQYF. The CDR3 nucleotides read TGTGCCAGCAGCTCTGGCCTAGCGGGACTTAGCACAGATACGCAGTATTTT. J is TRBJ2-3 and V is TRBV7-9, with 9 bases fitting TRBD2. V shed 4 bases, J shed 0 bases, and the junction held 8 bases outside the gene matches. In germline, CDR1 is SEHNR, CDR2 FQNEAQ (reference sequence). This CDR3 region has 17 residues.